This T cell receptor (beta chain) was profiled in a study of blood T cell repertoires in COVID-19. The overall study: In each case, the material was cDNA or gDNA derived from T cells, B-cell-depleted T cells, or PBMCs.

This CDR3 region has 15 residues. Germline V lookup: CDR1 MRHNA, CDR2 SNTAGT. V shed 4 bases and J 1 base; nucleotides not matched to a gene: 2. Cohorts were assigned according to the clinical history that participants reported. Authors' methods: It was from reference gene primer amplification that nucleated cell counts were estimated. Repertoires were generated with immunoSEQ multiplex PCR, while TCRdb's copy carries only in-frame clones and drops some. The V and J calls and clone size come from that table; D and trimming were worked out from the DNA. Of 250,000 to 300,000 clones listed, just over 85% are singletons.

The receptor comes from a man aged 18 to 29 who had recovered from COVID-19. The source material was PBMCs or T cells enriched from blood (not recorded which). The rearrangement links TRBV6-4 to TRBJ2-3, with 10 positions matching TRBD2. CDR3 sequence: CASSVTSGGTDTQYF. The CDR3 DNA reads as TGTGCCAGCAGTGTTACTAGCGGGGGCACAGATACGCAGTATTTT.